The sequence of this T cell receptor (beta chain) was determined in a study of human T cells and chemical hapten exposure (dated by TCRdb to the early 2020s). Some background on the complete study: For sensitization, 2% DPC in acetone was applied to a 2 cm by 2 cm area of upper inner arm skin. Some 29 alopecia patients provided blood for TCR sequencing at one to four time points (pre-sensitization, 2, 6 and 24 weeks). Libraries were combined into a pool for sequencing, and differences in TCR yield between samples came mainly from small differences in library volumes within the pool. The study tracked peripheral blood TCR repertoire changes in vivo during primary and secondary sensitization to the hapten diphenylcyclopropenone (DPC) in alopecia patients. Blood was sampled from patients pre-sensitization (week 0) and at 2, 6 and about 24 weeks after DPC sensitization. The patient cohort, mostly female, included alopecia areata with under or over 50% scalp involvement, alopecia totalis and alopecia universalis. Patch testing on the upper back used Finn chambers containing 0.01% DPC, with scoring done after 6 days according to International Contact Dermatitis Research Group standards. Patients additionally received weekly therapeutic DPC doses to the scalp throughout the roughly 26-week study period.

The germline V gene encodes CDR1 GTSNPN and CDR2 SVGIG (reference sequence). Deletion took 5 bases off V and 1 base off J, with a span of 7 bases between the germline ends. Counted from cysteine to phenylalanine, this CDR3 has 12 amino acids. CDR3 DNA only is kept here, 36 bases in frame from base 1. Overall study results and their limits: No change with DPC sensitization was found in the number of TCRs above 1 in 1000 frequency, and no evidence of global repertoire structure alterations was found. Because all patients had alopecia, a presumed autoimmune disease, the immune response of the patients might differ from that of healthy individuals. Patch test score was positively correlated with the number of PT1 expanded TCRs, with significance at thresholds 8, 16 and 32 but not at 4. Expanded TCRs formed significantly more large CDR3 similarity clusters than pre-sensitization or healthy control sets, consistent with antigen-driven responses. Repeated subsampling changed both the strength of the expansion versus patch-test correlation and the threshold at which that correlation became significant.

According to the study, the label for this sample's time point signals: patch test 3, about 24 weeks after DPC sensitization. Interpreted using the paper, the treatment or condition label stands for: therapeutic diphenylcyclopropenone sensitization with weekly scalp DPC. At every patch-test visit, the blood draw took place before the patch test was put on. Eligible patients were aged 18 to 70, diagnosed with alopecia, deemed suitable for DPC therapy, and excluded if pregnant. Total RNA was isolated from unfractionated whole blood collected in Tempus Blood RNA tubes. Libraries were made using RACE. This sample was sequenced with a NextSeq 500. Library preparation attached unique molecular identifiers to individual cDNA molecules for quantitative, reproducible TCR counting. Each blood RNA sample was used to sequence both TCR alpha and TCR beta chains. On the study's bioinformatics: The median number of TCRs per sample was approximately 93,000, ranging from roughly 20,000 to 700,000. The Decombinator software suite was used to annotate V, J and CDR3 in the TCR reads. Every sample was subsampled to the same number of TCRs (28,000) for the PS versus PT1 abundance plots. Expanded TCRs were defined as absent before sensitization and observed at least eight times at the 2-week time point. The public reads were run again by TCRdb, first through fastp at Q25 and then through MiXCR, and only productive beta chains were kept. Each record represents a unique CDR3 protein, reported with the most common genes and DNA among its rows. TCRdb, not the original authors, processed these V and J calls. The sample table holds more than 95,000 distinct CDR3 sequences, of which less than 40% were seen once. The top ten clonotypes cover roughly 2.7% of the sample.

Concerning this clonotype: Its antigen is currently not known. The sample holds no much larger clone one base away, and base qualities are not on file.

This chain joins TRBV30 to TRBJ2-3; no D segment can be confidently identified. Sample: whole blood, taken in connection with sensitization to the hapten diphenylcyclopropenone (DPC). This clonotype was sampled from a man aged 40-49 years with alopecia areata. Some clones in this sample may be carry-over from other donors' samples. The nucleotide sequence is given as TGTGCCTGGGGTTCCCGCACAGATACGCAGTATTTT. This codes for CAWGSRTDTQYF.